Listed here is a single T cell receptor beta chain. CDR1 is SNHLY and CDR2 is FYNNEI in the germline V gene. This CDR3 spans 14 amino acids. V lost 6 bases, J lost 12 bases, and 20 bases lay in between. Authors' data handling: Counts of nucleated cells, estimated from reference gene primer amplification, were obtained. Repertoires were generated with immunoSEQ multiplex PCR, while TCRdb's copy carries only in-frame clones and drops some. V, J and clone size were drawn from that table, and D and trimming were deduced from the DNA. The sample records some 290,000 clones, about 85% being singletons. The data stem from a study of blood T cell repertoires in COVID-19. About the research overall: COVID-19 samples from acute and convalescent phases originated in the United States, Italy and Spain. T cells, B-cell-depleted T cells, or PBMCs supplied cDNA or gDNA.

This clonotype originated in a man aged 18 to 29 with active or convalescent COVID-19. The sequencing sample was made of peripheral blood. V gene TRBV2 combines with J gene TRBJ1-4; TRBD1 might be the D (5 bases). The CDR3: CASRGTGGGEELFF. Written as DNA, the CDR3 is TGTGCCAGCAGAGGAACCGGGGGGGGAGAGGAACTGTTTTTT.